The sequence of this TCR beta chain was determined in a study of CD8 T cells in ankylosing spondylitis. A single record per CDR3 protein comes from TCRdb applying MiXCR to the 5' RACE reads. The table includes 50,000 to 60,000 distinct CDR3 sequences, approximately 7.4% detected once. Germline V lookup: CDR1 SGHTA, CDR2 FQGNSA. V trimming: 4 bases; J trimming: 3 bases; junction bases outside the gene matches: 3. CDR3 length: 16 residues. This clonotype was seen ten or more times. The sequencing sample was made of blood, either unsorted or a sorted T cell fraction (not recorded which). This TCR came from a female donor with ankylosing spondylitis or in good health (not recorded which). The genes are TRBV7-2 and TRBJ2-3; 14 nucleotides line up with TRBD2. The CDR3, as DNA: TGTGCCAGCAGCTGGCGACTAGCGGGGGGGACAGATACGCAGTATTTT. Its protein is CASSWRLAGGTDTQYF.